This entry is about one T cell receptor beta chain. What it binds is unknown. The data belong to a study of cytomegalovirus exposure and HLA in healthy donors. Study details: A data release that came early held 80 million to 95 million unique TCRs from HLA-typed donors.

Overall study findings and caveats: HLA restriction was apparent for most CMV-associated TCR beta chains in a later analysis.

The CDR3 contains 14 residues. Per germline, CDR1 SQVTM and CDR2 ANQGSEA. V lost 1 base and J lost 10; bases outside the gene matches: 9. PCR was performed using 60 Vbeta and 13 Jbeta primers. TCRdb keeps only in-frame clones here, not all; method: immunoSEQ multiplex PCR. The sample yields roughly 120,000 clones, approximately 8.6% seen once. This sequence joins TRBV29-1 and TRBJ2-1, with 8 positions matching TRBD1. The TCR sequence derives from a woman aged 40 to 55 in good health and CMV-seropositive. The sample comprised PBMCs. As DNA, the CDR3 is TGCAGCGTTGAAGGCCGAACAGGGGGGAGGGAGCAGTTCTTC. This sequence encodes CSVEGRTGGREQFF.